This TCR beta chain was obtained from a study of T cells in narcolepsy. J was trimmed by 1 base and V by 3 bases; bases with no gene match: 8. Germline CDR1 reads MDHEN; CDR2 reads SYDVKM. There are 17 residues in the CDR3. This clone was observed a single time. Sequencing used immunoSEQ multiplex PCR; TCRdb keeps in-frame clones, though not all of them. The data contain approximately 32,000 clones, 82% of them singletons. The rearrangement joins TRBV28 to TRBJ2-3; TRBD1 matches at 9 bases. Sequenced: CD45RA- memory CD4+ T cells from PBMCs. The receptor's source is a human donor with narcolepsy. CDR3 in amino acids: CASSFVIRDRGTDTQYF. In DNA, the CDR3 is TGTGCCAGCAGTTTCGTCATTCGGGACAGGGGCACAGATACGCAGTATTTT.